This T cell receptor (beta chain) was identified during a study of T cells in localized non-small cell lung cancer. Findings of the study overall: The study found T cell clonality highest in uninvolved adjacent lung, above tumor. Adjacent lung tissue had a median about 57 of the top 100 clones found in the tumor. Overall survival was longer when the density of T cells in the blood was higher.

V lost 2 bases and J lost 6, with 11 bases in between. This CDR3 has 13 amino acids. CDR1 is SGHDT, CDR2 YYEEEE, per germline. Sequenced by immunoSEQ multiplex PCR; TCRdb stores in-frame clones only, minus some. The sample has about 11,000 clones; 90% are singletons. Of note for this clone: What it binds is unknown.

The rearrangement uses TRBV5-6 and TRBJ1-2, with D possibly being TRBD1 (6 bases). The source is a male donor at least 60 years old with stage III lung adenocarcinoma. The material was peripheral blood, obtained before any cancer treatment. As DNA, the CDR3 is TGTGCCAGCAGCTTTATCAGGGGCGATGGCTACACCTTC. Protein product: CASSFIRGDGYTF.